The sequence of this T cell receptor (beta chain) was determined in a study of cytomegalovirus exposure and HLA in healthy donors. In the study overall: An early release of data contained 75 million to 100 million unique TCRs, which came from HLA-typed donors.

Primers included in the PCR were 60 Vbeta and 13 Jbeta primers. Sequenced by immunoSEQ multiplex PCR; TCRdb stores in-frame clones only, minus some. This repertoire shows about 180,000 clones, 70% to 85% found once; its top ten account for roughly 1.5%. This sequence originates from a man younger than 35 in good health and CMV-seronegative. Sequencing was carried out using PBMCs.

The CDR3 region has the DNA TGTGCCAGCAGTTACTCGAGTGCAGGGGTGAGCTCACCCCTCCACTTT. This sequence encodes CASSYSSAGVSSPLHF. The chain uses TRBV6-6 and TRBJ1-6, with D maybe TRBD1 (6 bases). This CDR3 is 16 amino acids long. Germline CDR1 MNHNY, CDR2 SVGAGI (reference sequence). Trimming cost V 0 bases and J 10 bases, with 16 bases left between them.